The rows below give T cell receptor beta chains drawn from one sample of a study of beta chain features in type 1 diabetes. Only in-frame clones appear in the TCRdb table, and some are missing; sequencing was by immunoSEQ multiplex PCR. The data hold hundreds of thousands of clones, with roughly 10% observed a single time. The sample was naive CD4+ T cells from blood. The source of these receptors is a young woman in good health. The CDR3 runs from the conserved cysteine through the conserved F or W. The D gene is left open where the match is weak. Some rows have no size entry. The others give once, few or many, or a class for an expanded clone.

j_call,d_call,v_call,clone_size,cdr3_aa,cdr3_nt
TRBJ1-4,TRBD1,TRBV18,few,CASSSIRQGREKLFF,TGTGCCAGCTCATCGATCCGACAGGGGAGAGAAAAACTGTTTTTT
TRBJ2-3,-,TRBV7-9,-,CASSLRDTQYF,TGTGCCAGCAGCTTACGAGATACGCAGTATTTT
TRBJ1-2,-,TRBV13,few,CASKRGGQARGYTF,TGTGCCAGCAAAAGGGGAGGCCAGGCGAGGGGCTACACCTTC
TRBJ2-2,-,TRBV7-9,-,CASSLVQLNTGELFF,TGTGCCAGCAGCTTAGTACAGTTGAACACCGGGGAGCTGTTTTTT
TRBJ2-1,TRBD1,TRBV28,-,CASSPPGQGVNEQFF,TGTGCCAGCAGTCCGCCGGGACAGGGGGTCAATGAGCAGTTCTTC
TRBJ2-7,-,TRBV6-5,few,CASSTSDWNYEQYF,-
TRBJ2-1,-,TRBV4-2,-,CASSQDRTYNEQFF,TGTGCCAGCAGCCAAGACAGGACCTACAATGAGCAGTTCTTC
TRBJ2-2,TRBD2,TRBV29-1,few,CSVVWLAGNTGELFF,TGCAGCGTTGTTTGGCTAGCGGGAAACACCGGGGAGCTGTTTTTT
TRBJ2-3,-,TRBV9,few,CASSVAQGGTDTQYF,TGTGCCAGCAGCGTAGCCCAGGGCGGCACAGATACGCAGTATTTT
TRBJ2-7,-,TRBV5-1,-,CASSVQGANYEQYF,TGCGCCAGCAGTGTCCAGGGTGCCAACTACGAGCAGTACTTC
TRBJ1-6,TRBD1,TRBV5-1,few,CASGTGDNSPLHF,TGCGCCAGCGGGACAGGGGATAATTCACCCCTCCACTTT
TRBJ2-5,-,TRBV13,few,CASSLGVGHQETQYF,TGTGCCAGCAGCTTAGGAGTAGGACACCAAGAGACCCAGTACTTC
TRBJ2-4,TRBD2,TRBV14,-,CASSQRAGVGTKNIQYF,TGTGCCAGCAGCCAAAGGGCGGGAGTGGGAACCAAAAACATTCAGTACTTC
TRBJ1-6,-,TRBV29-1,-,CSARQGNNSPLHF,TGCAGCGCTCGGCAGGGTAATAATTCACCCCTCCACTTT
TRBJ1-5,-,TRBV2,-,CASTRPGNQPQHF,TGTGCCAGCACCCGGCCAGGGAATCAGCCCCAGCATTTT
TRBJ2-5,TRBD2,TRBV30,few,CAWSAARTSGSHLPQETQYF,TGTGCCTGGAGTGCCGCCCGGACTAGCGGGAGCCACCTCCCACAAGAGACCCAGTACTTC
TRBJ1-2,-,TRBV7-9,-,CASSLGGAGYTF,TGTGCCAGCAGCTTAGGGGGCGCGGGCTACACCTTC
TRBJ1-2,-,TRBV9,-,CASSAGHTSYGYTF,TGTGCCAGCAGCGCAGGACATACCAGCTATGGCTACACCTTC
TRBJ1-2,-,TRBV7-2,-,CASSLAKEYNGYTF,TGTGCCAGCAGCTTAGCGAAAGAGTACAATGGCTACACCTTC
TRBJ2-3,-,TRBV7-9,-,CASSPRTVADTQYF,TGTGCCAGCAGCCCCCGGACAGTGGCAGATACGCAGTATTTT
TRBJ2-3,-,TRBV18,few,CASSQTVDTQYF,TGTGCCAGCTCACAAACCGTGGATACGCAGTATTTT
TRBJ2-7,TRBD1,TRBV7-9,few,CASSFSRGRGEQYF,TGTGCCAGCAGCTTTAGCAGGGGGCGCGGCGAGCAGTACTTC
TRBJ2-7,-,TRBV7-9,few,CASSSGTSYGQYF,TGTGCCAGCAGCTCAGGGACGTCCTACGGGCAGTACTTC
TRBJ2-3,TRBD1,TRBV27,-,CASSFDRVGTDTQYF,TGTGCCAGCAGTTTCGACAGGGTTGGGACAGATACGCAGTATTTT
TRBJ1-5,-,TRBV2,-,CASSPGVQPQHF,TGTGCCAGCAGCCCAGGGGTTCAGCCCCAGCATTTT
TRBJ1-6,-,TRBV7-2,few,CASSQGLNSPLHF,TGTGCCAGCAGCCAAGGACTTAATTCACCCCTCCACTTT
TRBJ2-6,-,TRBV18,-,CASSPSSGANVLTF,TGTGCCAGCTCACCTAGTTCTGGGGCCAACGTCCTGACTTTC
TRBJ2-5,-,TRBV25-1,-,CASSEPYTQETQYF,TGTGCCAGCAGTGAACCCTACACCCAAGAGACCCAGTACTTC
TRBJ1-3,TRBD1,TRBV7-9,-,CASSLTGANTIYF,TGTGCCAGCAGCTTAACAGGGGCGAACACCATATATTTT
TRBJ1-4,-,TRBV4-1,-,CASSPGRATNEKLFF,TGCGCCAGCAGCCCTGGTAGAGCAACTAATGAAAAACTGTTTTTT
TRBJ1-4,-,TRBV28,few,CASSFAGTPRNEKLFF,TGTGCCAGCAGTTTCGCGGGGACACCCCGCAATGAAAAACTGTTTTTT